This paragraph reports one T cell receptor beta chain. TCRdb keeps only in-frame clones here, not all; method: immunoSEQ multiplex PCR. This sample has tens of thousands of clones, with roughly nine tenths found just once. The sample originates from a study of T cell clones after liver transplantation. The sample in question was CD4+ T cells from blood, obtained before liver transplant. This TCR came from a human donor who received a liver transplant.

The CDR3 nucleotides read TGTGCCAGCAGCTTGACGCAGATGAACACTGAAGCTTTCTTT. Its protein is CASSLTQMNTEAFF. The genes are TRBV5-4 and TRBJ1-1; D is uncertain. CDR3 size: 14 residues. Trimming left V 1 base short and J 0 bases short, with 7 bases between. CDR1 SGHNT and CDR2 YYREEE come from the germline V gene (reference sequence).